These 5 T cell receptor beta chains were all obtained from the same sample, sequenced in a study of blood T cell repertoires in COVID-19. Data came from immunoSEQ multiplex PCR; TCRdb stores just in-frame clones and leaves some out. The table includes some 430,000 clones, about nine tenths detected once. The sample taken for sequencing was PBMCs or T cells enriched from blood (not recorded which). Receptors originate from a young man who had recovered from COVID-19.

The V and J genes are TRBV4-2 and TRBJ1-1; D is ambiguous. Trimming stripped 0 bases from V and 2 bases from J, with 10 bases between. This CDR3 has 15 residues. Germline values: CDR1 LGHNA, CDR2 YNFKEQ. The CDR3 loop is CASSQETTTNTEAFF. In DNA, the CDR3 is TGTGCCAGCAGCCAAGAAACGACAACTAACACTGAAGCTTTCTTT.

The CDR3 sequence: CASSFGSEAKNIQYF. The CDR3 DNA reads as TGTGCCAGCAGCTTTGGGTCGGAGGCCAAAAACATTCAGTACTTC. The chain recombines TRBV11-2 with TRBJ2-4; no clear D. With 3 bases removed from V and 1 base from J, the gap between germline ends came to 10 bases. Germline V lookup: CDR1 SGHAT, CDR2 FQNNGV. This CDR3 has 15 residues.

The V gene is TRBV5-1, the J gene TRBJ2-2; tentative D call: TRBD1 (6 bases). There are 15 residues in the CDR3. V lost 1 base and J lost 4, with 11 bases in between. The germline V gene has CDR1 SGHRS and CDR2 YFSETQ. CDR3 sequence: CASSLQTGRTGELFF. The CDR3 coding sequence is TGCGCCAGCAGCTTGCAGACAGGTCGCACCGGGGAGCTGTTTTTT.

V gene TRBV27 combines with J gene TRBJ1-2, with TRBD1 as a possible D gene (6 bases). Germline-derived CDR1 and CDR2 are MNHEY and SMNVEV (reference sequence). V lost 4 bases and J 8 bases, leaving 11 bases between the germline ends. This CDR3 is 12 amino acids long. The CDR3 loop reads CASSSYRDGYTF. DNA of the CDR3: TGTGCCAGCAGTTCCTACAGGGACGGCTACACCTTC.

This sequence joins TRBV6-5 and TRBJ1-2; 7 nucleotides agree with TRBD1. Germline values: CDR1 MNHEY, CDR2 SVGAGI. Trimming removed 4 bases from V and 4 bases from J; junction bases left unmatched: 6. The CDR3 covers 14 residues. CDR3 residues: CASSWNRDSYGYTF. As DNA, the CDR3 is TGTGCCAGCAGTTGGAACCGGGACAGCTATGGCTACACCTTC.